The T cell receptor beta chain under discussion was sequenced for a study of lymphopenia after photon versus proton radiotherapy. Whole-study findings and limits: Relative stability marked proton patients; photon patients lost diversity and naive cells. Larger post-nadir TCR diversity loss correlated inversely with survival in deceased patients.

This clone was found a few times. The antigen is not known. Germline lookup yields CDR1 LNHDA and CDR2 SQIVND (reference sequence). V lost 7 bases to trimming and J lost 2 bases, with 15 bases between them. This CDR3 spans 14 amino acids. Method: immunoSEQ multiplex PCR; TCRdb's copy keeps in-frame clones and lacks some. The sample contains 25,000 to 30,000 clones, around 81% of which appear only once. This chain connects TRBV19 to TRBJ2-7; no clear D gene. Sequenced material: peripheral blood, taken from a patient treated with photon-based radiotherapy. The clonotype was recovered from a man aged 45 to 65 with gastric cancer. In DNA form, the CDR3 reads TGTGCCAGTACCCCACAGCCAGAACCCTACGAGCAGTACGTC. Encoded protein: CASTPQPEPYEQYV.